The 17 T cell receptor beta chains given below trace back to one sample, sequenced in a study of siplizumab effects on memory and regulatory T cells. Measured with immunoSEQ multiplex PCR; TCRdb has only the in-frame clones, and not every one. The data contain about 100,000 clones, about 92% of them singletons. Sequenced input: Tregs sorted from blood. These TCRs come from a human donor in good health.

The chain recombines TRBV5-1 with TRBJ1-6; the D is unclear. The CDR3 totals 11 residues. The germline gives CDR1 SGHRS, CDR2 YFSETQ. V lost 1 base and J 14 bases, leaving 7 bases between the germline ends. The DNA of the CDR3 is TGCGCCAGCAGCTTGTCGGGGACCCTCCACTTT. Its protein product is CASSLSGTLHF.

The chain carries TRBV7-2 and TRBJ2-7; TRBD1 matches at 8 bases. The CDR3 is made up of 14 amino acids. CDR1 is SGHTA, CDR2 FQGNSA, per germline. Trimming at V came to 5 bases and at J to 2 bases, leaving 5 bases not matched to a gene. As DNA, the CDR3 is TGTGCCAGCAGCCCGCAGGGGGCGCCCTACGAGCAGTACTTC. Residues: CASSPQGAPYEQYF.

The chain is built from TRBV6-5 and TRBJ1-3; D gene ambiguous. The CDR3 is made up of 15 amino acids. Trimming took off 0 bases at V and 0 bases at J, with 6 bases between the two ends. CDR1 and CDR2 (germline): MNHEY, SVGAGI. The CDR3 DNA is TGTGCCAGCAGTTACTCGGTGAACTCTGGAAACACCATATATTTT. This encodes CASSYSVNSGNTIYF.

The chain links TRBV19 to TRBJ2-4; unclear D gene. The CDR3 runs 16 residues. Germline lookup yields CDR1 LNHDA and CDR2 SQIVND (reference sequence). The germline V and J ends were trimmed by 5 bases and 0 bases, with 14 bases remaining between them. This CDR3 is CASSLGFGLAKNIQYF. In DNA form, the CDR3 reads TGTGCCAGTAGTCTGGGTTTTGGGCTAGCCAAAAACATTCAGTACTTC.

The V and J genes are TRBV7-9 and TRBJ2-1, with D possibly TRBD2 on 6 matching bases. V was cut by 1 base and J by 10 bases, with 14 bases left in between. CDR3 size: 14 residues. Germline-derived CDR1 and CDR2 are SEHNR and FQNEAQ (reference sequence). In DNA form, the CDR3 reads TGTGCCAGCAGCTTAGTCGACCCCCGGGGGGAGCAGTTCTTC. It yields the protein CASSLVDPRGEQFF.

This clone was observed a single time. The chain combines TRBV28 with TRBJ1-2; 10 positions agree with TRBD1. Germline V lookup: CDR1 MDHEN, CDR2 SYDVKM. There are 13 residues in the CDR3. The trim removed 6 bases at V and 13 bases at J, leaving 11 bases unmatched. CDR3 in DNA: TGTGCCAGCAGCGGACAGGGGGTTCTCCTCCTCACCTTC. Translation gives CASSGQGVLLLTF.

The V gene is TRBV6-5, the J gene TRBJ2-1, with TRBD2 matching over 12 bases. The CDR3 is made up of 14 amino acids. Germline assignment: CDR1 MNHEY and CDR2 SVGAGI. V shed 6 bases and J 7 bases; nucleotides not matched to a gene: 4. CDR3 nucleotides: TGTGCCAGCAGCCGACTAGCGGGAGTAAATGAGCAGTTCTTC. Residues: CASSRLAGVNEQFF.

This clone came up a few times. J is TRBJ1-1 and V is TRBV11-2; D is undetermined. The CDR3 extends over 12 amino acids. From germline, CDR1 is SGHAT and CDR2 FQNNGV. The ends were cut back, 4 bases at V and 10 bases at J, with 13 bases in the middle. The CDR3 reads CASSYQGGGAFF. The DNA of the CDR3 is TGTGCCAGCAGCTACCAAGGAGGTGGAGCTTTCTTT.

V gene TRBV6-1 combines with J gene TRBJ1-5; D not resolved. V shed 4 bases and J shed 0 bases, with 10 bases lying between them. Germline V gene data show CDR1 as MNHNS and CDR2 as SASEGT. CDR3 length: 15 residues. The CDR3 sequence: CASSAGRASNQPQHF. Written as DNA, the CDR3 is TGTGCCAGCAGTGCCGGAAGGGCTAGCAATCAGCCCCAGCATTTT.

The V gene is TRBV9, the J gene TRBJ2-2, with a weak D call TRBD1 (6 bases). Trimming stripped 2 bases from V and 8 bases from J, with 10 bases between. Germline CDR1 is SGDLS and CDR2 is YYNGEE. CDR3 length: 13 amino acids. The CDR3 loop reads CASSVTGLGELFF. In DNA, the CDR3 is TGTGCCAGCAGCGTTACAGGGTTGGGGGAGCTGTTTTTT.

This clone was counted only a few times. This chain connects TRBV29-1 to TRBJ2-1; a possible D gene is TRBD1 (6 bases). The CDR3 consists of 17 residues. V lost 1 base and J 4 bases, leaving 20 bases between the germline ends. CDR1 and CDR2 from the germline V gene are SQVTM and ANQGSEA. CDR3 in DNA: TGCAGCGTTGAAGGTTATGCCGCAGGGGCGAAATACAATGAGCAGTTCTTC. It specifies CSVEGYAAGAKYNEQFF.

CDR3 coding DNA: TGTGCCAGCAGCCCGGGACACCCGAACACTGAAGCTTTCTTT. As protein: CASSPGHPNTEAFF. The chain joins TRBV27 to TRBJ1-1; D may be TRBD1 (6 bases). The CDR3 contains 14 residues. Germline loops: CDR1 MNHEY, CDR2 SMNVEV (reference sequence). V gave up 6 bases and J gave up 1 base, with 12 bases separating them.

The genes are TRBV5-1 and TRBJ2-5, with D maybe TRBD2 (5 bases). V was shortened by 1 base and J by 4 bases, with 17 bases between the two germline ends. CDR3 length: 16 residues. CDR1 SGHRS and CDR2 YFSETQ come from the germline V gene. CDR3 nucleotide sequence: TGCGCCAGCAGCTTGTATCCCGGGGTGCGCGGAGAGACCCAGTACTTC. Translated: CASSLYPGVRGETQYF.

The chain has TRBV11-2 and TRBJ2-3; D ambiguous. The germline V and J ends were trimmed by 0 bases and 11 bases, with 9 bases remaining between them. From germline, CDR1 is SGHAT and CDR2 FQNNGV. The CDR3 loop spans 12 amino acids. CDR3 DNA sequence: TGTGCCAGCAGCTTAGAAGTAGGTGGGCAGTATTTT. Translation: CASSLEVGGQYF.

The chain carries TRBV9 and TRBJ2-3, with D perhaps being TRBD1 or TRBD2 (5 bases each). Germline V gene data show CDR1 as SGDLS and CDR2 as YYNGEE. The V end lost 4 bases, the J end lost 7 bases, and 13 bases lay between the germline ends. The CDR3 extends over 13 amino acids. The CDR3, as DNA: TGTGCCAGCAGCACCCGGGACGCAAATACGCAGTATTTT. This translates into CASSTRDANTQYF.

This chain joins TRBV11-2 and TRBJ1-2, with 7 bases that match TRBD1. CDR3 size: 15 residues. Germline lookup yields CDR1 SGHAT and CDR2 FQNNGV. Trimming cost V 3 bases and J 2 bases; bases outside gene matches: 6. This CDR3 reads CASSFKMGQNYGYTF. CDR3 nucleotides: TGTGCCAGCAGCTTTAAAATGGGACAGAACTATGGCTACACCTTC.

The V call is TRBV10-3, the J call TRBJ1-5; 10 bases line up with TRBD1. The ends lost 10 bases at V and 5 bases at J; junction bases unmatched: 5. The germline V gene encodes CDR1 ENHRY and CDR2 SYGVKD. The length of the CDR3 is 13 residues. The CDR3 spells CATGQGVDQPQHF. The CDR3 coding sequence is TGTGCCACCGGACAGGGGGTCGATCAGCCCCAGCATTTT.